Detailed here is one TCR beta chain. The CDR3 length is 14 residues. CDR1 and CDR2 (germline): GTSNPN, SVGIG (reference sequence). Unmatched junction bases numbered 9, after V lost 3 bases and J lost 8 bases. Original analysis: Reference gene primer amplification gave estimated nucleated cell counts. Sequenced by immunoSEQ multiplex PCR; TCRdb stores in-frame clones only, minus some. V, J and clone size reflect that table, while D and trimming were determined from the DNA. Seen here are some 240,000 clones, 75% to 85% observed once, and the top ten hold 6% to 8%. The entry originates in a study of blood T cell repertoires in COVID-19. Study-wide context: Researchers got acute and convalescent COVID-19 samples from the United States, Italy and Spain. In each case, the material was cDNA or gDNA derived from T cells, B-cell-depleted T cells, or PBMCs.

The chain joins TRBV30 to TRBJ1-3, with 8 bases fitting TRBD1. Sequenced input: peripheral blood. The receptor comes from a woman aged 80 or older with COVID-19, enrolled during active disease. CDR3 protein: CAWSGGQGRDTIYF. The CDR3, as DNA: TGTGCCTGGAGCGGAGGACAGGGAAGAGACACCATATATTTT.